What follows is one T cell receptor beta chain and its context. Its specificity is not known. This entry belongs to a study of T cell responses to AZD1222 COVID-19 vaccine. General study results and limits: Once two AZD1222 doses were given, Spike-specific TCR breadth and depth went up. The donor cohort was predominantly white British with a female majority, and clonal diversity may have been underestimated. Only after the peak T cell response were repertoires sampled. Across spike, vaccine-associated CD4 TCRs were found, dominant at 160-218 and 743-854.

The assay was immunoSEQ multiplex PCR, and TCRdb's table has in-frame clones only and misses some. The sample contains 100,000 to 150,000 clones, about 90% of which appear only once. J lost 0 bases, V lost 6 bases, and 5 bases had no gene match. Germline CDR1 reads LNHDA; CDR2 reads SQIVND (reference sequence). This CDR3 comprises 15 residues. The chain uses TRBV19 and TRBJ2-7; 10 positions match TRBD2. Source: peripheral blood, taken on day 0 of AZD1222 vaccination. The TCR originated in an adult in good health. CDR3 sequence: CASSRLAGLSYEQYF. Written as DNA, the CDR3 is TGTGCCAGTAGCCGACTAGCGGGCCTCTCCTACGAGCAGTACTTC. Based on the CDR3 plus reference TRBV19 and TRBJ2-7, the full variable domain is DGGITQSPKYLFRKEGQNVTLSCEQNLNHDAMYWYRQDPGQGLRLIYYSQIVNDFQKGDIAEGYSVSREKKESFPLTVTSAQKNPTAFYLCASSRLAGLSYEQYFGPGTRLTVT.